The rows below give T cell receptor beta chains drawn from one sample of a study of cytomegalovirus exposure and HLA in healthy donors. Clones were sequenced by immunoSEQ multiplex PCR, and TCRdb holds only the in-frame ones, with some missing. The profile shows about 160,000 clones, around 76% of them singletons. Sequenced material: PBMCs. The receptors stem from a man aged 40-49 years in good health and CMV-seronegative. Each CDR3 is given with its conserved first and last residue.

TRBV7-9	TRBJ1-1	CASSSTRQGPEAFF
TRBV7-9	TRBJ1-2	CASSNDGKVRGYTF
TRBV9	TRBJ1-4	CASSVAPGASEKLFF
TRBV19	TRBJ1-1	CASSRRQGSNTEAFF
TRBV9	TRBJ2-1	CASSQSPWREVDNEQFF
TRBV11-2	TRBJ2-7	CASRGLATNYEQYF
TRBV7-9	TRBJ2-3	CASSSWGTTREDTQYF
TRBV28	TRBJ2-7	CASPPGTGIGGEQYF
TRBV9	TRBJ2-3	CASSSEVSLTGWQGGKDTQYF
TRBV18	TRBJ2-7	CASSDPRGHEQYF
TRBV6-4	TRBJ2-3	CASSDSRSRQYF
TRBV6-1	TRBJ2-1	CASNSGSYNEQFF
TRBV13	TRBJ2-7	CASSLGQGTYEQYF
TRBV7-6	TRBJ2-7	CASSSSWTSGNEQYF
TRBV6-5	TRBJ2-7	CASSYGTTPTYEQYF
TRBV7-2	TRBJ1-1	CASSLMGQTNTEAFF
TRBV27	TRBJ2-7	CASRRPGETYEQYF
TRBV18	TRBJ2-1	CASSPPSRIYNEQFF
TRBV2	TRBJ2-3	CASSGPREGGTDTQYF
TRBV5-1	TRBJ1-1	CASSLGNRGNAFF
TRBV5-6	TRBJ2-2	CASSWGLAGGTGELFF
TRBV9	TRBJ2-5	CASSVRSGSGETQYF
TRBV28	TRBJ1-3	CASSTNGQGVWGNTIYF
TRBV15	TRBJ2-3	CATSRITGADTQYF
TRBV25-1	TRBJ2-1	CASSGQGLNEQFF
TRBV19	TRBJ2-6	CASSSPGGTGANVLTF
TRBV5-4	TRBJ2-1	CASSTPRQGASYNEQFF
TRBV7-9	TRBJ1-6	CASSNGQGYNSPLHF
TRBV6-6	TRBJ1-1	CASSSRGANTEAFF
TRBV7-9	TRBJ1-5	CASSSNSNQPQHF